What follows are 14 T cell receptor beta chains derived from one specimen sequenced in a study of T cell repertoires in cytomegalovirus infection. TCRdb reprocessed the reads with MiXCR, giving one entry per CDR3 protein. The profile shows about 700,000 distinct CDR3 sequences, 30% to 35% of them singletons. These receptors are not linked to any known antigen. This sample comprised cultured PBMCs, obtained from culture after CMV antigen stimulation. These TCRs come from a human donor in good health (CMV status not recorded). Some clones in this sample may be carry-over from other donors' samples.

The chain uses TRBV2 and TRBJ2-2; the D is unclear. The CDR3 has 12 amino acids. Germline V CDR1 and CDR2: SNHLY, FYNNEI. V shed 8 bases and J shed 4 bases, with 8 bases lying between them. CDR3 region: CASVGGTGELFF. CDR3 DNA sequence: TGTGCCAGCGTCGGTGGCACCGGGGAGCTGTTTTTT.

This clonotype was picked up a small number of times. V and J are TRBV12-5 and TRBJ2-7; D call uncertain. Germline V CDR1 and CDR2: LGHNT, FRNRAP. V lost 1 base and J 3 bases, leaving 7 bases between the germline ends. This CDR3 comprises 13 residues. Written as DNA, the CDR3 is TGTGCTAGTGGTTTGGGGCAGATCTACGAGCAGTACTTC. Protein sequence: CASGLGQIYEQYF.

This clonotype showed up just once. V gene TRBV7-8 combines with J gene TRBJ1-2; D is uncertain. Trimming took 0 bases from V and 4 from J, leaving 18 bases between them. Germline values: CDR1 SGHVS, CDR2 FQNEAQ. This CDR3 has 17 amino acids. Here the CDR3 reads CASSLAIGRNGAYGYTF. CDR3 nucleotide sequence: TGTGCCAGCAGCTTAGCGATCGGACGGAATGGAGCCTATGGCTACACCTTC. Full variable domain (rest looked up from reference TRBV7-8 and TRBJ1-2): GAGVSQSPRYKVAKRGQDVALRCDPISGHVSLFWYQQALGQGPEFLTYFQNEAQLDKSGLPSDRFFAERPEGSVSTLKIQRTQQEDSAVYLCASSLAIGRNGAYGYTFGSGTRLTVV.

V usage is TRBV12-3 or TRBV12-4 and J usage is TRBJ2-2, with TRBD2 matching over 8 bases. V dropped 3 bases and J dropped 6; count of bases not matched to a gene: 15. The CDR3 has 18 amino acids. CDR3 residues: CASSFRVAGTRKAGELFF. Written as DNA, the CDR3 is TGTGCCAGCAGTTTCCGAGTAGCGGGAACTCGGAAGGCCGGGGAGCTGTTTTTT.

The chain carries TRBV7-9 and TRBJ1-6; TRBD1 matches at 7 bases. This CDR3 contains 14 residues. V shed 1 base and J 7 bases; nucleotides not matched to a gene: 1. The germline gives CDR1 SEHNR, CDR2 FQNEAQ (reference sequence). Here the CDR3 reads CASSLETGNSPLHF. The CDR3 coding sequence is TGTGCCAGCAGCTTAGAGACAGGGAATTCACCCCTCCACTTT.

DNA for the CDR3: TGTGCCTTCCGGGCAACCGGGACTAGCGGGGGGCCAAATGAGCAGTTCTTC. The encoded protein is CAFRATGTSGGPNEQFF. The V gene is TRBV19, the J gene TRBJ2-1; 15 bases fit TRBD2. The V and J ends lost 11 bases and 7 bases, in that order; junction bases with no gene match: 15. CDR3 length: 17 residues. The germline CDR1 and CDR2 sequences are LNHDA and SQIVND (reference sequence).

This clonotype turned up a few times. V is TRBV20-1 and J is TRBJ2-3, with 8 bases matching TRBD2. Trimming cost V 7 bases and J 6 bases; bases outside gene matches: 9. The germline gives CDR1 DFQATT, CDR2 SNEGSKA (reference sequence). The CDR3 has 13 amino acids. The CDR3 reads CSGRSGSDDTQYF. The DNA of the CDR3 is TGCAGTGGGAGAAGCGGGAGTGACGATACGCAGTATTTT.

In this sample, this clonotype turned up a few times. V gene TRBV7-2 combines with J gene TRBJ2-7, with D perhaps assigned TRBD1 or TRBD2 (6 bases each). V was trimmed by 3 bases and J by 3 bases, leaving 15 bases between them. The CDR3 runs 15 residues. The germline V gene encodes CDR1 SGHTA and CDR2 FQGNSA. The CDR3 region is CASSFREGGGYEQYF. In nucleotides, the CDR3 is TGTGCCAGCAGCTTCCGGGAAGGGGGAGGCTACGAGCAGTACTTC.

The chain combines TRBV7-9 with TRBJ2-3; 7 bases are shared with TRBD2. The CDR3 extends over 16 amino acids. V lost 1 base to trimming and J lost 0 bases; unmatched junction nucleotides: 4. Germline V CDR1 and CDR2: SEHNR, FQNEAQ (reference sequence). DNA for the CDR3: TGTGCCAGCAGCTTAGACGGGACTACTAGCACAGATACGCAGTATTTT. It is translated as CASSLDGTTSTDTQYF.

This clonotype appeared many times. This chain links TRBV7-2 with TRBJ1-2, with D hard to call. CDR1 is SGHTA and CDR2 is FQGNSA in the germline V gene. The CDR3 spans 13 residues. Trimming shortened V by 6 bases and J by 4 bases, and 12 bases separated the two germline ends. The CDR3 DNA reads TGTGCCAGCAGGGGTTCACCCGGCTATGGCTACACCTTC. It translates to CASRGSPGYGYTF. Together with reference TRBV7-2 and TRBJ1-2, the CDR3 gives the full variable domain: GAGVSQSPSNKVTEKGKDVELRCDPISGHTALYWYRQSLGQGLEFLIYFQGNSAPDKSGLPSDRFSAERTGGSVSTLTIQRTQQEDSAVYLCASRGSPGYGYTFGSGTRLTVV.

The table lists this clonotype with many counts. This chain uses TRBV7-2 with TRBJ2-3; 7 bases line up with TRBD2. This CDR3 comprises 15 residues. V was pared by 0 bases and J by 6 bases, with 6 bases of the junction left unmatched. The germline gives CDR1 SGHTA, CDR2 FQGNSA. This chain's CDR3 is CASSLAGGLHDTQYF. For the CDR3, the DNA is TGTGCCAGCAGCTTAGCGGGAGGGCTTCACGATACGCAGTATTTT.

The chain carries TRBV5-1 and TRBJ2-3; D possibly matches TRBD1 or TRBD2 (5 bases each). Germline CDR1 is SGHRS and CDR2 is YFSETQ. The CDR3 contains 12 residues. The V end was cut by 0 bases, the J end by 9 bases, with 8 bases between. The CDR3 loop is CASSLGDVTQYF. The CDR3 DNA reads TGCGCCAGCAGCTTGGGGGACGTGACGCAGTATTTT.

The sample holds a few counts of this clonotype. The chain combines TRBV7-6 with TRBJ2-2, with 7 bases matching TRBD1. Germline V CDR1 and CDR2: SGHVS, FNYEAQ. The CDR3 length is 15 residues. Unmatched junction bases numbered 8, after V lost 4 bases and J lost 6 bases. CDR3: CASSSRTGGAGELFF. For the CDR3, the DNA is TGTGCCAGCAGCTCCAGGACAGGAGGTGCCGGGGAGCTGTTTTTT. Combining the CDR3 with reference TRBV7-6 and TRBJ2-2 gives the whole variable domain GAGVSQSPRYKVTKRGQDVALRCDPISGHVSLYWYRQALGQGPEFLTYFNYEAQQDKSGLPNDRFSAERPEGSISTLTIQRTEQRDSAMYRCASSSRTGGAGELFFGEGSRLTVL.

V usage is TRBV18 and J usage is TRBJ1-2, with 7 bases aligning to TRBD1. Trimming removed 6 bases from V and 3 bases from J; junction bases left unmatched: 4. The CDR3 loop spans 13 amino acids. The V gene's germline CDR1 is KGHSH and CDR2 LQKENI. The CDR3 sequence is CASSVDRDYGYTF. The DNA of the CDR3 is TGTGCCAGCTCCGTCGACAGGGACTATGGCTACACCTTC.